One and the same sample provided the 7 T cell receptor beta chains below, sequenced in a study of blood T cell repertoires in COVID-19. Sequenced by immunoSEQ multiplex PCR; TCRdb stores in-frame clones only, minus some. This sample has about 230,000 clones, with 85% to 90% found just once. The sequenced material came from peripheral blood. The receptors originated from a man between 45 and 60 years old with COVID-19, enrolled during active disease.

The chain combines TRBV5-4 with TRBJ2-7; 14 bases are a match to TRBD2. There are 17 residues in the CDR3. Germline CDR1 reads SGHNT; CDR2 reads YYREEE (reference sequence). J gave up 3 bases and V 0 bases, and 5 bases lay outside the gene matches. CDR3: CASSLGGTSGRVYEQYF. CDR3 nucleotides: TGTGCCAGCAGCTTGGGCGGGACTAGCGGGAGAGTCTACGAGCAGTACTTC.

The chain uses TRBV10-3 and TRBJ2-7, with D uncertain. The CDR3 sequence is 12 residues long. The ends were cut back, 6 bases at V and 3 bases at J, with 9 bases in the middle. CDR1 and CDR2 (germline): ENHRY, SYGVKD. For the CDR3, the DNA is TGTGCCATCAGGACTTACCACTACGAGCAGTACTTC. This codes for CAIRTYHYEQYF.

The J gene is TRBJ2-7, the V gene TRBV29-1, with TRBD2 matching 10 bases. The CDR3 is 12 amino acids. Germline V gives CDR1 SQVTM, CDR2 ANQGSEA. The J segment lost 7 bases and the V segment lost 4 bases, leaving 4 bases of the junction unmatched. CDR3 sequence reads: CSVAVAGGEQYF. DNA for the CDR3: TGCAGCGTTGCCGTAGCGGGGGGTGAGCAGTACTTC.

The chain uses TRBV2 and TRBJ1-6; 10 bases align to TRBD1. Germline lookup yields CDR1 SNHLY and CDR2 FYNNEI. The CDR3 contains 12 residues. J gave up 8 bases and V 9 bases, and 1 base lay outside the gene matches. CDR3 in amino acids: CARGTGDSPLHF. The CDR3, as DNA: TGTGCCAGAGGGACAGGGGATTCACCCCTCCACTTT.

Notes on this clone: This same CDR3 is encoded by further DNA sequences in the sample. The V and J genes are TRBV12-3 or TRBV12-4 and TRBJ2-7; D is uncertain. V shed 4 bases and J shed 4 bases, with 8 bases lying between them. The CDR3 length is 12 residues. This CDR3 is CASSSDLYEQYF. In DNA, the CDR3 is TGTGCCAGCAGTTCTGACTTGTACGAGCAGTACTTC.

The V call is TRBV3-1 (or the pseudogene TRBV3-2), the J call TRBJ2-7; TRBD1 might be the D (6 bases). The V end lost 5 bases, the J end lost 6 bases, and 20 bases lay between the germline ends. The CDR3 is 15 amino acids. CDR1 is LGHDT, CDR2 YNNKEL, per germline (reference sequence). CDR3 sequence: CASSDTFRQAGEQYF. CDR3 nucleotide sequence: TGTGCCAGCAGCGACACCTTCAGACAGGCTGGCGAGCAGTACTTC.

The chain carries TRBV6-2 or TRBV6-3 and TRBJ2-7, with 7 bases lining up with TRBD2. The junction had 17 bases not matched to a gene; V was cut back by 2 bases and J by 7 bases. The CDR3 length is 17 residues. The germline gives CDR1 MNHEY, CDR2 SVGEGT. CDR3 nucleotide sequence: TGTGCCAGCAGTTACGCCCCCCGCGGGACTACCCTTTTTGAGCAGTACTTC. This sequence encodes CASSYAPRGTTLFEQYF.